Shown below are 26 T cell receptor beta chains from a single sample sequenced in a study of tumor-infiltrating lymphocytes in localized non-small cell lung cancer (dated by TCRdb to the early 2020s). Preparation of the library involved the immunoSEQ multiplex PCR assay. Imported from immuneACCESS, the table was reduced by TCRdb to in-frame sequences with V and J called. These copies leave out some clones; in studies compared against another copy, an unresolved V gene accounts for under half, and the cause of the remainder is not known. The sample table shows roughly 12,000 clones, and 66% are seen once. The ten largest account for more than 6% of the sample. The sequenced material came from lung tumor tissue. The receptors were gathered from a human donor with non-small cell lung cancer.

This clone was seen a handful of times. The V gene is TRBV7-9, the J gene TRBJ1-1; TRBD1 might be the D (5 bases). This CDR3 has 14 amino acids. Germline assignment: CDR1 SEHNR and CDR2 FQNEAQ (reference sequence). Trimming left V 1 base short and J 8 bases short, with 14 bases between. The CDR3 protein is CASSLGGEGREAFF. The CDR3, as DNA: TGTGCCAGCAGCTTAGGGGGCGAGGGGAGGGAAGCTTTCTTT.

V gene TRBV6-1 combines with J gene TRBJ2-6; a weak D match, TRBD1 (6 bases). The V gene's germline CDR1 is MNHNS and CDR2 SASEGT. Deletions cut 7 bases from V and 0 bases from J, with 10 bases between. The CDR3 length is 15 residues. The CDR3 coding sequence is TGTGCCAGCATCAGGGGCCCCTCTGGGGCCAACGTCCTGACTTTC. Translated, it gives CASIRGPSGANVLTF.

The V gene is TRBV5-4, the J gene TRBJ2-1, with 7 bases matching TRBD1. This CDR3 region has 14 residues. CDR1 and CDR2 (germline): SGHNT, YYREEE (reference sequence). V was clipped by 3 bases and J by 8 bases; unmatched bases: 8. CDR3 loop: CASSSRQGSDEQFF. As DNA, the CDR3 is TGTGCCAGCAGCTCCAGACAGGGTAGCGATGAGCAGTTCTTC.

The chain is built from TRBV10-3 and TRBJ2-3, with D perhaps TRBD1 or TRBD2 (6 bases each). The CDR3 is 13 amino acids. The germline V gene has CDR1 ENHRY and CDR2 SYGVKD. The V and J ends lost 10 bases and 1 base respectively, with 12 bases between them. The CDR3 region has the DNA TGTGCCACAAACAGGGAGGGCACAGATACGCAGTATTTT. This sequence encodes CATNREGTDTQYF.

The CDR3 here is CASSWATVGELFF. CDR3 DNA sequence: TGTGCCAGCAGTTGGGCGACAGTCGGGGAGCTGTTTTTT. The rearrangement links TRBV28 to TRBJ2-2, with a tentative D call TRBD1 (5 bases). The CDR3 consists of 13 residues. The ends were cut back, 4 bases at V and 7 bases at J, with 10 bases in the middle. Germline lookup yields CDR1 MDHEN and CDR2 SYDVKM.

This clone occurred a few times. V usage is TRBV30 and J usage is TRBJ1-5, with D tentatively TRBD1 (6 bases). CDR3 size: 13 residues. V gave up 5 bases and J gave up 2 bases, with 10 bases separating them. The germline CDR1 and CDR2 sequences are GTSNPN and SVGIG (reference sequence). The chain's CDR3 is CAWARQGNQPQHF. Here the CDR3 DNA reads TGTGCCTGGGCTCGACAGGGCAATCAGCCCCAGCATTTT. The full variable domain, completed using reference TRBV30 and TRBJ1-5, is SQTIHQWPATLVQPVGSPLSLECTVEGTSNPNLYWYRQAAGRGLQLLFYSVGIGQISSEVPQNLSASRPQDRQFILSSKKLLLSDSGFYLCAWARQGNQPQHFGDGTRLSIL.

The chain employs TRBV18 and TRBJ2-5; 12 nucleotides match TRBD2. This CDR3 has 16 amino acids. Germline V CDR1 and CDR2: KGHSH, LQKENI. V trimming: 6 bases; J trimming: 0 bases; junction bases outside the gene matches: 5. In DNA form, the CDR3 reads TGTGCCAGCTCGCCAGGACTAGCGGGGAACCAAGAGACCCAGTACTTC. It is translated as CASSPGLAGNQETQYF.

This clone showed up just once. V and J are TRBV18 and TRBJ2-2, with unresolved D. Deletions cut 3 bases from V and 2 bases from J, with 10 bases between. CDR3 length: 15 amino acids. The germline V gene encodes CDR1 KGHSH and CDR2 LQKENI. The CDR3 region is CASSPFDTNTGELFF. CDR3 nucleotide sequence: TGTGCCAGCTCACCGTTCGATACAAACACCGGGGAGCTGTTTTTT.

The rearrangement links TRBV5-1 to TRBJ2-1; D is uncertain. V lost 0 bases and J 1 base, leaving 5 bases between the germline ends. The CDR3 runs to 14 residues. CDR1 and CDR2 (germline): SGHRS, YFSETQ. As DNA, the CDR3 is TGCGCCAGCAGCTTGGGGGGTTCCTACAATGAGCAGTTCTTC. This gives the protein CASSLGGSYNEQFF.

This chain connects TRBV11-2 to TRBJ2-1; tentatively, D is TRBD1 or TRBD2 (5 bases each). V was cut by 1 base and J by 10 bases, with 11 bases left in between. CDR3 length: 13 amino acids. The germline V gene encodes CDR1 SGHAT and CDR2 FQNNGV. The CDR3 DNA sequence: TGTGCCAGCAGCTTAGTGGGACCGGAGGAGCAGTTCTTC. Encoded protein: CASSLVGPEEQFF.

The V gene is TRBV29-1, the J gene TRBJ2-6; D possibly corresponds to TRBD1 (5 bases). This CDR3 comprises 14 residues. CDR1 is SQVTM, CDR2 ANQGSEA, per germline. Trimming cost V 1 base and J 4 bases, with 8 bases left between them. CDR3 protein: CSVEAGSGANVLTF. DNA for the CDR3: TGCAGCGTTGAAGCAGGGTCCGGGGCCAACGTCCTGACTTTC.

V is TRBV5-1 and J is TRBJ1-1; D is possibly TRBD1 (5 bases). The V gene's germline CDR1 is SGHRS and CDR2 YFSETQ. Trimming removed 4 bases at V and 1 base at J, with 8 bases between. This CDR3 has 13 residues. The CDR3 here is CASSEGTNTEAFF. The CDR3 DNA sequence: TGCGCCAGCAGCGAGGGGACGAACACTGAAGCTTTCTTT. The variable domain in full, completed from reference TRBV5-1 and TRBJ1-1, reads KAGVTQTPRYLIKTRGQQVTLSCSPISGHRSVSWYQQTPGQGLQFLFEYFSETQRNKGNFPGRFSGRQFSNSRSEMNVSTLELGDSALYLCASSEGTNTEAFFGQGTRLTVV.

J is TRBJ2-3 and V is TRBV28; 13 nucleotides line up with TRBD2. The CDR3 spans 19 residues. The germline V gene has CDR1 MDHEN and CDR2 SYDVKM. Trimming took 4 bases from V and 2 from J; bases not matched to a gene: 12. CDR3 sequence: CASSSPTSGGLSNTDTQYF. The CDR3 nucleotides read TGTGCCAGCAGTTCGCCGACTAGCGGGGGGCTTTCAAACACAGATACGCAGTATTTT.

This clone was observed a few times. CDR3 amino acids: CASSLEGNEQYF. The CDR3 DNA reads TGTGCCAGCAGCTTAGAGGGAAACGAGCAGTACTTC. The chain couples TRBV7-6 to TRBJ2-7; D remains unclear. The CDR3 consists of 12 residues. Trimming pared 1 base from V and 5 bases from J, leaving 6 bases between. In germline, CDR1 is SGHVS, CDR2 FNYEAQ. Full variable domain (outside the CDR3, taken from reference TRBV7-6 and TRBJ2-7): GAGVSQSPRYKVTKRGQDVALRCDPISGHVSLYWYRQALGQGPEFLTYFNYEAQQDKSGLPNDRFSAERPEGSISTLTIQRTEQRDSAMYRCASSLEGNEQYFGPGTRLTVT.

V gene TRBV5-5 combines with J gene TRBJ1-1; a weak D match, TRBD1 (6 bases). The CDR3 has 14 amino acids. Germline lookup yields CDR1 SGHKS and CDR2 YYEKEE (reference sequence). The V gene lost 4 bases and the J gene lost 6 bases, with 16 bases spanning the gap. The chain's CDR3 is CASSRREGGAEAFF. CDR3 sequence (DNA): TGTGCCAGCAGCCGTCGGGAGGGGGGAGCTGAAGCTTTCTTT.

This clone was observed a few times. The CDR3 reads CACRVGIETQYF. The CDR3 DNA reads as TGTGCCTGCAGGGTAGGGATAGAGACCCAGTACTTC. The J gene is TRBJ2-5, the V gene TRBV30, with a tentative D call TRBD1 (5 bases). V was clipped by 6 bases and J by 4 bases, with 12 bases between them. The CDR3 runs to 12 residues. Germline CDR1 and CDR2: GTSNPN and SVGIG (reference sequence).

J is TRBJ1-1 and V is TRBV30; D unclear. This CDR3 has 12 amino acids. Per germline, CDR1 GTSNPN and CDR2 SVGIG (reference sequence). V lost 0 bases and J 0 bases, leaving 2 bases between the germline ends. The CDR3 DNA sequence: TGTGCCTGGAGTGTATTGAACACTGAAGCTTTCTTT. Its protein product is CAWSVLNTEAFF. The entire variable domain, with the rest obtained from reference TRBV30 and TRBJ1-1, is as follows: SQTIHQWPATLVQPVGSPLSLECTVEGTSNPNLYWYRQAAGRGLQLLFYSVGIGQISSEVPQNLSASRPQDRQFILSSKKLLLSDSGFYLCAWSVLNTEAFFGQGTRLTVV.

The chain joins TRBV7-2 to TRBJ1-5, with 7 positions matching TRBD1. Unmatched junction bases numbered 11, after V lost 4 bases and J lost 8 bases. CDR3 size: 15 residues. CDR1 and CDR2 (germline): SGHTA, FQGNSA. In nucleotides, the CDR3 is TGTGCCAGCAGCTCCTATGGGACAGTTGAGGAGCCCCAGCATTTT. It specifies CASSSYGTVEEPQHF.

J is TRBJ2-1 and V is TRBV10-3; TRBD2 matches at 14 bases. V was clipped by 3 bases and J by 9 bases; unmatched bases: 10. Germline loops: CDR1 ENHRY, CDR2 SYGVKD. CDR3 length: 17 amino acids. The CDR3 nucleotides are TGTGCCATCAGTGAAGGGACTAGCGGGAGCTGGGATAGTGAGCAGTTCTTC. Translated, it gives CAISEGTSGSWDSEQFF.

The chain couples TRBV29-1 to TRBJ2-7; TRBD2 matches 8 bases. The CDR3 length is 13 residues. CDR1 SQVTM and CDR2 ANQGSEA come from the germline V gene. V lost 5 bases and J lost 5; bases outside the gene matches: 8. The CDR3 nucleotides read TGCAGCGTTCTAGAGGGGACTAGGGACGAGCAGTACTTC. Its translation: CSVLEGTRDEQYF.

This clone came up once. This chain joins TRBV7-9 and TRBJ1-2; no definite D call. Germline-derived CDR1 and CDR2 are SEHNR and FQNEAQ (reference sequence). The CDR3 runs 11 residues. The germline V and J ends were trimmed by 4 bases and 8 bases, with 8 bases remaining between them. CDR3 region: CASSSLGGYTF. The CDR3 DNA reads TGTGCCAGCAGCTCACTGGGGGGCTACACCTTC.

This chain joins TRBV29-1 and TRBJ2-5; D ambiguous. The V and J ends lost 0 bases and 5 bases respectively, with 10 bases between them. The CDR3 has 13 residues. Per germline, CDR1 SQVTM and CDR2 ANQGSEA. The CDR3 sequence is CSVEEWTGETQYF. CDR3 DNA sequence: TGCAGCGTTGAAGAATGGACCGGGGAGACCCAGTACTTC.

This clone was recorded only once. This chain joins TRBV9 and TRBJ2-3; TRBD2 might be the D (5 bases). The V end was cut by 3 bases, the J end by 1 base, with 9 bases between. Per the germline V gene, CDR1 is SGDLS and CDR2 is YYNGEE. The CDR3 length is 14 residues. The CDR3 sequence is CASSALLGTDTQYF. The CDR3 DNA is TGTGCCAGCAGCGCCCTACTAGGCACAGATACGCAGTATTTT.

V usage is TRBV5-5 and J usage is TRBJ2-5; D not resolved. The germline V gene has CDR1 SGHKS and CDR2 YYEKEE (reference sequence). This CDR3 region has 16 residues. V lost 0 bases to trimming and J lost 4 bases, with 16 bases between them. Written as DNA, the CDR3 is TGTGCCAGCAGCTTGGAAATGGGGTGGAAAGGAGAGACCCAGTACTTC. Its translation: CASSLEMGWKGETQYF.

This clone has only one observation. The chain couples TRBV7-9 to TRBJ2-6, with unresolved D. There are 12 residues in the CDR3. Germline CDR1 SEHNR, CDR2 FQNEAQ (reference sequence). Trimming shortened V by 7 bases and J by 4 bases, and 5 bases separated the two germline ends. This chain's CDR3 is CASNFGANVLTF. In nucleotides, the CDR3 is TGTGCCAGCAACTTCGGGGCCAACGTCCTGACTTTC.

This chain joins TRBV28 and TRBJ2-7, with 11 bases identical to TRBD1. The CDR3 length is 15 residues. Per the germline V gene, CDR1 is MDHEN and CDR2 is SYDVKM. V gave up 5 bases and J gave up 2 bases; unmatched junction bases: 5. DNA for the CDR3: TGTGCCAGCAGTCCCGAGGGACAGGGGGCCTACGAGCAGTACTTC. Its protein is CASSPEGQGAYEQYF. Full variable domain (outside the CDR3, taken from reference TRBV28 and TRBJ2-7): DVKVTQSSRYLVKRTGEKVFLECVQDMDHENMFWYRQDPGLGLRLIYFSYDVKMKEKGDIPEGYSVSREKKERFSLILESASTNQTSMYLCASSPEGQGAYEQYFGPGTRLTVT.